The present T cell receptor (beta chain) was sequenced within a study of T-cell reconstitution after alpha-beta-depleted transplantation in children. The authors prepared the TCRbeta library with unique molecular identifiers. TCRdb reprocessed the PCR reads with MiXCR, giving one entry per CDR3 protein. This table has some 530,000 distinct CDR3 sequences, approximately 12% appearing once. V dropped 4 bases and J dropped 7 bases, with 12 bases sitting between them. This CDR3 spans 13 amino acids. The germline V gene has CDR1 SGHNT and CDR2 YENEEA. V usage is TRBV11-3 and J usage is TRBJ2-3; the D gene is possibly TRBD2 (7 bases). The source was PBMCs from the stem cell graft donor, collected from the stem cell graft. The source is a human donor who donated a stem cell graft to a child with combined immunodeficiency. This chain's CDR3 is CASSWGGRNTQYF. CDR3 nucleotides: TGTGCCAGCAGCTGGGGGGGGCGAAATACGCAGTATTTT. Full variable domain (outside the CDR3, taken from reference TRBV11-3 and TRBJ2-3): EAGVVQSPRYKIIEKKQPVAFWCNPISGHNTLYWYLQNLGQGPELLIRYENEEAVDDSQLPKDRFSAERLKGVDSTLKIQPAELGDSAVYLCASSWGGRNTQYFGPGTRLTVL.